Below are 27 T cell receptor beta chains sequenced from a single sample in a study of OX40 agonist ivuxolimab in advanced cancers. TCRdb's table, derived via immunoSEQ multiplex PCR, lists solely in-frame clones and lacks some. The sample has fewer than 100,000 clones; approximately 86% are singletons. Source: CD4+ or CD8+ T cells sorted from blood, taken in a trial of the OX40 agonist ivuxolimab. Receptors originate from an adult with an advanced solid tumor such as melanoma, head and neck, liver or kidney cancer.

CDR3 sequence (DNA): TGTGCCAGCAGCGCCTCCGGCGAGACCCAGTACTTC. Encoded protein: CASSASGETQYF. This chain links TRBV7-6 with TRBJ2-5, with no clear D. V was shortened by 5 bases and J by 5 bases, with 9 bases between the two germline ends. Germline assignment: CDR1 SGHVS and CDR2 FNYEAQ. CDR3 length equals 12 residues.

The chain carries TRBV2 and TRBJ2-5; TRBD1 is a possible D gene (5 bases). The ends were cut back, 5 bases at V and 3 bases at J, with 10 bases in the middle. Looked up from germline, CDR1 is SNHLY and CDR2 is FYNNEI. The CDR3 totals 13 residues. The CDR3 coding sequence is TGTGCCAGCAGTTGGACAAACGAAGAGACCCAGTACTTC. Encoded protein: CASSWTNEETQYF.

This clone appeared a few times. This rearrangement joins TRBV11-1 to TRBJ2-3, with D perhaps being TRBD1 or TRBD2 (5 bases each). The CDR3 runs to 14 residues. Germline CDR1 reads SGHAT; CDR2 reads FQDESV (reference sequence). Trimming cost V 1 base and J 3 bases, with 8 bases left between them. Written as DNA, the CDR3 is TGTGCCAGCAGCTTAGACTGGGGGACAGATACGCAGTATTTT. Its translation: CASSLDWGTDTQYF.

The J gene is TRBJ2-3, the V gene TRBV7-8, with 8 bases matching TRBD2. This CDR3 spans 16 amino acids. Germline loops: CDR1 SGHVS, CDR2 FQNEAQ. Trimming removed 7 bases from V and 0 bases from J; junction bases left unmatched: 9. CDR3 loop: CASTQREGSSTDTQYF. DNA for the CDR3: TGTGCCAGCACCCAACGGGAGGGGTCCAGCACAGATACGCAGTATTTT.

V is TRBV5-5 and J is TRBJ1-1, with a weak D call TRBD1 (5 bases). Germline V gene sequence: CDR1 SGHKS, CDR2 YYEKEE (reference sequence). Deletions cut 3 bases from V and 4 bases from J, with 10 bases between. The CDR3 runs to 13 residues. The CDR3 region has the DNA TGTGCCAGCAGCTGGGACGGGACCACTGAAGCTTTCTTT. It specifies CASSWDGTTEAFF. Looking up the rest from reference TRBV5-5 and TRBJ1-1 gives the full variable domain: DAGVTQSPTHLIKTRGQQVTLRCSPISGHKSVSWYQQVLGQGPQFIFQYYEKEERGRGNFPDRFSARQFPNYSSELNVNALLLGDSALYLCASSWDGTTEAFFGQGTRLTVV.

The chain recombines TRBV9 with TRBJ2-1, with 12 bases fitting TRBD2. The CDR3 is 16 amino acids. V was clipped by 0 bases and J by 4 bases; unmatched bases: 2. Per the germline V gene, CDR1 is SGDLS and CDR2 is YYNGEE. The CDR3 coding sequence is TGTGCCAGCAGCGTAGCCGGGACTAGCGGGTACAATGAGCAGTTCTTC. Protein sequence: CASSVAGTSGYNEQFF. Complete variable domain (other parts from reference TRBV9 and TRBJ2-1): DSGVTQTPKHLITATGQRVTLRCSPRSGDLSVYWYQQSLDQGLQFLIQYYNGEERAKGNILERFSAQQFPDLHSELNLSSLELGDSALYFCASSVAGTSGYNEQFFGPGTRLTVL.

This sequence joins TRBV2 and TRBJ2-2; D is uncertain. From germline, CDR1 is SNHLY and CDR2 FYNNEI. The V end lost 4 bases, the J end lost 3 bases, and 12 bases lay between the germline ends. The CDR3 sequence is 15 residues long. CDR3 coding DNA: TGTGCCAGCAGTGTTTTGAGCTTCGACACCGGGGAGCTGTTTTTT. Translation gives CASSVLSFDTGELFF.

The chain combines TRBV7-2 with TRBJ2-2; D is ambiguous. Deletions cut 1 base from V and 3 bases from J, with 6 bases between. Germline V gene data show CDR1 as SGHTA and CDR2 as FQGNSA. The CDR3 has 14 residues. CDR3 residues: CASSLVRYTGELFF. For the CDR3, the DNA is TGTGCCAGCAGCTTAGTTCGGTACACCGGGGAGCTGTTTTTT.

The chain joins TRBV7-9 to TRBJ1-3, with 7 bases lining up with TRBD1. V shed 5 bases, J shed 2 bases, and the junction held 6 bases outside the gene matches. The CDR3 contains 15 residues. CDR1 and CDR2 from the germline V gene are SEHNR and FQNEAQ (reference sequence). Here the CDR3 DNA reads TGTGCCAGCAGCCCGACCAGGGGGACTGGAAACACCATATATTTT. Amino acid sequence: CASSPTRGTGNTIYF.

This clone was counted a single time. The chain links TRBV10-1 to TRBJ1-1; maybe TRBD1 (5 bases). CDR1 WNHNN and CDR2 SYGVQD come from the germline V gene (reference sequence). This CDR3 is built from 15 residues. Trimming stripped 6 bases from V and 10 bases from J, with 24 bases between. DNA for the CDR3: TGCGCCAGCAGAAAACCGGGACTCCTGGGTGAGGGAGCTTTCTTT. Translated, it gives CASRKPGLLGEGAFF.

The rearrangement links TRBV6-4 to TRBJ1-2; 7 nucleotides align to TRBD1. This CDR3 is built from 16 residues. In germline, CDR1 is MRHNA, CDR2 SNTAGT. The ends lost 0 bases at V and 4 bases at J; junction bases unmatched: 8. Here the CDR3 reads CASSDSPRTGLYGYTF. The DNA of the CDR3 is TGTGCCAGCAGTGACTCACCAAGGACAGGCCTCTATGGCTACACCTTC.

The CDR3 here is CAWSVGVGTQYF. In DNA form, the CDR3 reads TGTGCCTGGAGTGTGGGGGTGGGTACGCAGTATTTT. The V gene is TRBV30, the J gene TRBJ2-3; tentatively, D is TRBD1 or TRBD2 (5 bases each). Per the germline V gene, CDR1 is GTSNPN and CDR2 is SVGIG (reference sequence). Trimming left V 0 bases short and J 8 bases short, with 9 bases between. This CDR3 is 12 amino acids long.

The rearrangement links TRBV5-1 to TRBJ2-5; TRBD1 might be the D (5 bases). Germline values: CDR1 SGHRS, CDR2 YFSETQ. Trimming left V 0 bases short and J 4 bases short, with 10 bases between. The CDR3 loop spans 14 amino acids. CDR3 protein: CASSLVVGAETQYF. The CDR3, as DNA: TGCGCCAGCAGCTTGGTTGTTGGGGCAGAGACCCAGTACTTC.

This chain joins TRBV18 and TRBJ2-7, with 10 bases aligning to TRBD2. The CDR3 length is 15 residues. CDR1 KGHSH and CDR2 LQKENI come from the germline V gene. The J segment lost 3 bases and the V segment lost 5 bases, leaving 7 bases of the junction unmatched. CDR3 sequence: CASSFASGGGYEQYF. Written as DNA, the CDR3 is TGTGCCAGCTCATTCGCGAGCGGGGGGGGCTACGAGCAGTACTTC.

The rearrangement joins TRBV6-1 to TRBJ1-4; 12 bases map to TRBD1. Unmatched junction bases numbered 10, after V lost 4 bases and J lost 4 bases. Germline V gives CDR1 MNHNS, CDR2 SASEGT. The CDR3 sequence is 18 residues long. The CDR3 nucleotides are TGTGCCAGCAGTGCGTCGGGACAGGGGGCACTTGGTAATGAAAAACTGTTTTTT. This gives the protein CASSASGQGALGNEKLFF.

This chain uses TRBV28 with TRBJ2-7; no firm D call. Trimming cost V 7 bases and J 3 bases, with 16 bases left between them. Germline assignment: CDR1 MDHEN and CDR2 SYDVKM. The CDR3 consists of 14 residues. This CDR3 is CASTHGAFRYEQYF. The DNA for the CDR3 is TGTGCCAGCACCCACGGAGCGTTCCGCTACGAGCAGTACTTC.

CDR3 residues: CASSSGAYNEKLFF. The CDR3 DNA sequence: TGTGCCAGCAGCTCGGGGGCTTATAATGAAAAACTGTTTTTT. The chain employs TRBV7-2 and TRBJ1-4; tentative D call: TRBD1 (6 bases). The CDR3 runs to 14 residues. Deletions cut 4 bases from V and 4 bases from J, with 10 bases between. Germline CDR1 is SGHTA and CDR2 is FQGNSA.

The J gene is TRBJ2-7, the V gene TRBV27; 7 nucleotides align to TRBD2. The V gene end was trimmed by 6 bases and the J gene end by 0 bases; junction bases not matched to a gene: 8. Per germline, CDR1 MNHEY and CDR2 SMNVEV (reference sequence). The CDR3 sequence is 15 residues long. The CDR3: CASSRGRASSYEQYF. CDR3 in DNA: TGTGCCAGCAGCCGGGGGAGGGCTAGCTCCTACGAGCAGTACTTC.

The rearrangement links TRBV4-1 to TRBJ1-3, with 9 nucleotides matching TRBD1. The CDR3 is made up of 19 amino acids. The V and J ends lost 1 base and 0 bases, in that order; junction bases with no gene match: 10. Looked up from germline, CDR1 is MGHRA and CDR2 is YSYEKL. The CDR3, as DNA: TGCGCCAGCAGCCAAGGATATGGACAGGGGACAGGCTCTGGAAACACCATATATTTT. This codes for CASSQGYGQGTGSGNTIYF.

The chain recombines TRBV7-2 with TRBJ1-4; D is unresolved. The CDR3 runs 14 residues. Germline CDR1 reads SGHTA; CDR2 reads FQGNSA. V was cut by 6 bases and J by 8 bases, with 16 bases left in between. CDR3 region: CASSPGSVREKLFF. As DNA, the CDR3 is TGTGCCAGCAGTCCTGGGTCAGTGCGGGAAAAACTGTTTTTT.

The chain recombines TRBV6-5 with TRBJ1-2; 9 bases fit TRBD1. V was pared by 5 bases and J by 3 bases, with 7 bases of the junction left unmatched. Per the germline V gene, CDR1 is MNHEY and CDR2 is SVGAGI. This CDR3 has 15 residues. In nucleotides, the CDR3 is TGTGCCAGCAGTGGTCGAGGACAGGGGTACTATGGCTACACCTTC. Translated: CASSGRGQGYYGYTF.

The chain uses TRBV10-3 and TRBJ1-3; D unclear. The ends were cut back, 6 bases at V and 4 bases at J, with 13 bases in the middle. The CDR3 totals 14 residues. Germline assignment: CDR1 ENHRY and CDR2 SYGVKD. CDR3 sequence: CAISQVGAGNTIYF. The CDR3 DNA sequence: TGTGCCATCAGCCAGGTGGGCGCAGGAAACACCATATATTTT.

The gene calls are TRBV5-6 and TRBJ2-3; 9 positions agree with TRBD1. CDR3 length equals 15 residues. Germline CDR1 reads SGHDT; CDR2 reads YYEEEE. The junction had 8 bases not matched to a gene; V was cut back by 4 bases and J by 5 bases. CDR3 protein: CASSPRTGAGDTQYF. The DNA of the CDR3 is TGTGCCAGCAGCCCGCGGACAGGGGCGGGAGATACGCAGTATTTT. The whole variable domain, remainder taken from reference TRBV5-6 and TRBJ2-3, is DAGVTQSPTHLIKTRGQQVTLRCSPKSGHDTVSWYQQALGQGPQFIFQYYEEEERQRGNFPDRFSGHQFPNYSSELNVNALLLGDSALYLCASSPRTGAGDTQYFGPGTRLTVL.

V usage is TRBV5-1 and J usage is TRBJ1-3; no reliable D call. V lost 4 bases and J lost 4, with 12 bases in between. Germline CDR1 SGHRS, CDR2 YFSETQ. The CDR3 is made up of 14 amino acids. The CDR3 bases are TGCGCCAGCAGCAATTCCCCGGGGGGAAACACCATATATTTT. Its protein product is CASSNSPGGNTIYF.

The CDR3 region is CASSVTGSPLQSEQFF. In DNA, the CDR3 is TGTGCCAGCAGTGTTACTGGGTCACCTCTACAATCTGAGCAGTTCTTC. This chain links TRBV6-1 with TRBJ2-1, with D unclear. The CDR3 consists of 16 residues. Looked up from germline, CDR1 is MNHNS and CDR2 is SASEGT. Trimming shortened V by 4 bases and J by 9 bases, and 22 bases separated the two germline ends.

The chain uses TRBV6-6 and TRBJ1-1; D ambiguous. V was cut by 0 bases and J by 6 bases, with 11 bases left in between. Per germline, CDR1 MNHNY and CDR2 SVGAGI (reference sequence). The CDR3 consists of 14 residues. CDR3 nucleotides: TGTGCCAGCAGTTACTCGACCTTAAGTTCTGAAGCTTTCTTT. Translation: CASSYSTLSSEAFF.

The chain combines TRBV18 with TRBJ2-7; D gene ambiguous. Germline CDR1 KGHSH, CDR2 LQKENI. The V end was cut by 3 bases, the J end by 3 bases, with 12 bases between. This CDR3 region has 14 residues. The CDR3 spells CASSPPVNLYEQYF. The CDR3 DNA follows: TGTGCCAGCTCACCGCCGGTAAACCTCTACGAGCAGTACTTC.